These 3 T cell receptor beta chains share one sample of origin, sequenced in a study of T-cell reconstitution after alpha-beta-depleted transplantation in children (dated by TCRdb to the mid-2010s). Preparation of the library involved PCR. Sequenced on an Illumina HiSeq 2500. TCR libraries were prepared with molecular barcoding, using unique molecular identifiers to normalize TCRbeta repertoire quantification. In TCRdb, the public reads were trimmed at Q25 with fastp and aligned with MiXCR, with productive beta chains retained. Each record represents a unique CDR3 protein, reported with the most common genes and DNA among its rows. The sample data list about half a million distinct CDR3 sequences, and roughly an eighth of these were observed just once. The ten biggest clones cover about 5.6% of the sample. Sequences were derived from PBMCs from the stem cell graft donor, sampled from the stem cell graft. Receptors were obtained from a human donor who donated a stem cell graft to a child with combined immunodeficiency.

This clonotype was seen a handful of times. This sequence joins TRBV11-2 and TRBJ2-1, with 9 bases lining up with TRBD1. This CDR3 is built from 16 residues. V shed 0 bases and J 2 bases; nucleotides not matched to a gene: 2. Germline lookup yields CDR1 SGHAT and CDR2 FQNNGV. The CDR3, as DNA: TGTGCCAGCAGCTTAGAGGGGACAGGGCCCTACAATGAGCAGTTCTTC. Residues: CASSLEGTGPYNEQFF.

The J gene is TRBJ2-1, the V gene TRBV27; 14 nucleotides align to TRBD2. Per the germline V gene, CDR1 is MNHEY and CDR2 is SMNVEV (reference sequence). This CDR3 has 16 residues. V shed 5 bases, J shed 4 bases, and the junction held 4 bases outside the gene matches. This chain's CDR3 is CASSPGTSGGYNEQFF. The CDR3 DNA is TGTGCCAGCAGTCCCGGGACTAGCGGGGGTTACAATGAGCAGTTCTTC.

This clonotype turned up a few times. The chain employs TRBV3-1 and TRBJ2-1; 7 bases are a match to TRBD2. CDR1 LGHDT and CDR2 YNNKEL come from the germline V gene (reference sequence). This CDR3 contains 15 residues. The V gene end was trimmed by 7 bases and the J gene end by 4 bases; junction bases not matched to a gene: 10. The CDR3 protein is CASNLGLAVYNEQFF. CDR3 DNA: TGTGCCAGCAACCTTGGGCTAGCGGTATACAATGAGCAGTTCTTC.